These 18 T cell receptor beta chains were sequenced from one sample in a study of CD8+ T cells in alopecia areata. Extracted from the samples, RNA was reverse transcribed into cDNA to serve as the sequencing template. Libraries were prepared by immunoSEQ multiplex PCR; TCRdb keeps only in-frame clonotypes and omits some of them. The sample contains roughly 120,000 clones, less than 45% of which appear only once. Sequenced: CD4+ T cells sorted from blood. The receptors originated from a human donor with alopecia areata.

This clone was seen a few times. J is TRBJ2-7 and V is TRBV30, with 9 nucleotides matching TRBD1. The germline gives CDR1 GTSNPN, CDR2 SVGIG (reference sequence). This CDR3 contains 15 residues. Germline trimming cut 1 base from V and 3 bases from J; bases unmatched to any gene: 7. The CDR3 DNA sequence: TGTGCCTGGAGTGCGGCGGGGACAGGGCGCTACGAGCAGTACTTC. Its protein product is CAWSAAGTGRYEQYF.

In its sample, this clone was seen a few times. The chain employs TRBV18 and TRBJ1-1, with D uncertain. CDR1 and CDR2 (germline): KGHSH, LQKENI. This CDR3 contains 14 residues. Trimming took 5 bases from V and 3 from J, leaving 13 bases between them. CDR3 amino acids: CASSSGPRDTEAFF. The CDR3 DNA reads as TGTGCCAGCTCATCCGGGCCGAGGGACACTGAAGCTTTCTTT.

The chain carries TRBV19 and TRBJ1-2; D unresolved. The germline V and J ends were trimmed by 3 bases and 4 bases, with 12 bases remaining between them. The germline CDR1 and CDR2 sequences are LNHDA and SQIVND (reference sequence). The CDR3 loop spans 14 amino acids. CDR3 residues: CASSMGLEGYGYTF. CDR3 DNA: TGTGCCAGTAGTATGGGCCTCGAAGGCTATGGCTACACCTTC.

The CDR3, as DNA: TGTGCCAGCAGTAAGCGCCAAGAGACCCAGTACTTC. Encoded protein: CASSKRQETQYF. The J gene is TRBJ2-5, the V gene TRBV28; D is unclear. V was clipped by 5 bases and J by 1 base, with 5 bases between them. There are 12 residues in the CDR3. Looked up from germline, CDR1 is MDHEN and CDR2 is SYDVKM.

This clone showed up just a few times. The rearrangement joins TRBV10-3 to TRBJ2-3; D may be TRBD1 or TRBD2 (5 bases each). CDR1 and CDR2 (germline): ENHRY, SYGVKD. V lost 9 bases, J lost 4 bases, and 14 bases lay in between. The CDR3 has 13 residues. Here the CDR3 DNA reads TGTGCCATAGGGACCCCTCGAGCAGATACGCAGTATTTT. It codes for CAIGTPRADTQYF.

This clone was counted between two and nine times. J is TRBJ2-7 and V is TRBV30; the D is unclear. This CDR3 region has 12 residues. The V and J ends lost 1 base and 0 bases respectively, with 4 bases between them. CDR1 is GTSNPN and CDR2 is SVGIG in the germline V gene (reference sequence). The CDR3 sequence: CAWSASSYEQYF. CDR3 coding DNA: TGTGCCTGGAGTGCGAGCTCCTACGAGCAGTACTTC.

Here the CDR3 DNA reads TGTGCCAGCAGCTTTCGGCTAGACTCCTACGAGCAGTACTTC. Its translation is CASSFRLDSYEQYF. V and J are TRBV5-4 and TRBJ2-7; the D is unclear. The CDR3 extends over 14 amino acids. Germline loops: CDR1 SGHNT, CDR2 YYREEE (reference sequence). V shed 2 bases and J shed 0 bases, with 9 bases lying between them.

This clone has just a few counts. The rearrangement uses TRBV28 and TRBJ2-7; tentatively, D is TRBD2 (6 bases). This CDR3 is 13 amino acids long. V dropped 4 bases and J dropped 0 bases, with 7 bases sitting between them. The germline CDR1 and CDR2 sequences are MDHEN and SYDVKM. The CDR3 here is CASSYGSSYEQYF. In DNA, the CDR3 is TGTGCCAGCAGTTACGGGAGCTCCTACGAGCAGTACTTC.

The V gene is TRBV9, the J gene TRBJ2-1; TRBD2 agrees at 8 bases. Germline assignment: CDR1 SGDLS and CDR2 YYNGEE. The CDR3 extends over 14 amino acids. Trimming took 0 bases from V and 15 from J; bases not matched to a gene: 11. In DNA, the CDR3 is TGTGCCAGCAGCGTAGTAGAACTAGCGGCTGAACTGTTCTTC. Its translation: CASSVVELAAELFF.

This chain links TRBV27 with TRBJ2-6, with 9 bases that match TRBD1. Germline assignment: CDR1 MNHEY and CDR2 SMNVEV (reference sequence). The CDR3 extends over 17 amino acids. The V segment lost 8 bases and the J segment 3 bases; nucleotides outside the gene matches: 11. As DNA, the CDR3 is TGTGCCAGCGCCCTGCGACAGGGGGAATATGGGGCCAACGTCCTGACTTTC. It specifies CASALRQGEYGANVLTF.

This rearrangement joins TRBV9 to TRBJ2-3; TRBD2 matches at 9 bases. The CDR3 runs to 15 residues. The V and J ends lost 4 bases and 6 bases, in that order; junction bases with no gene match: 9. Per the germline V gene, CDR1 is SGDLS and CDR2 is YYNGEE. The DNA of the CDR3 is TGTGCCAGCAGCCCATTAGTAGCGGGAGCTGATACGCAGTATTTT. Translation: CASSPLVAGADTQYF.

The gene calls are TRBV4-3 and TRBJ2-7; D gene unclear. This CDR3 has 13 residues. Germline V gives CDR1 LGHNA, CDR2 YSLEER. V gave up 0 bases and J gave up 4 bases, with 7 bases separating them. CDR3 region: CASSQDVSYEQYF. CDR3 in DNA: TGCGCCAGCAGCCAAGATGTAAGTTACGAGCAGTACTTC.

The chain uses TRBV28 and TRBJ2-5; 10 bases agree with TRBD1. V was clipped by 5 bases and J by 5 bases; unmatched bases: 5. The CDR3 sequence is 14 residues long. Germline V lookup: CDR1 MDHEN, CDR2 SYDVKM. CDR3 region: CASSHDRGLETQYF. DNA of the CDR3: TGTGCCAGCAGTCATGACAGGGGGCTGGAGACCCAGTACTTC. The full variable domain, rest sourced from reference TRBV28 and TRBJ2-5, is DVKVTQSSRYLVKRTGEKVFLECVQDMDHENMFWYRQDPGLGLRLIYFSYDVKMKEKGDIPEGYSVSREKKERFSLILESASTNQTSMYLCASSHDRGLETQYFGPGTRLLVL.

J is TRBJ2-1 and V is TRBV20-1; the D is unclear. This CDR3 has 10 amino acids. Germline V CDR1 and CDR2: DFQATT, SNEGSKA (reference sequence). V was shortened by 4 bases and J by 7 bases, with 5 bases between the two germline ends. The CDR3 region has the DNA TGCAGTGCTAACACAAATGAGCAGTTCTTC. It specifies CSANTNEQFF.

J is TRBJ2-7 and V is TRBV6-5; tentatively, D is TRBD1 (5 bases). With 4 bases removed from V and 6 bases from J, the gap between germline ends came to 13 bases. The germline V gene has CDR1 MNHEY and CDR2 SVGAGI. The CDR3 loop spans 13 amino acids. CDR3 bases: TGTGCCAGCAGTTCCAGGGTCCGCAGCGAGCAGTACTTC. Translated, it gives CASSSRVRSEQYF.

The chain joins TRBV27 to TRBJ2-3, with 7 bases aligning to TRBD2. CDR1 MNHEY and CDR2 SMNVEV come from the germline V gene (reference sequence). The CDR3 runs to 16 residues. V lost 3 bases, J lost 0 bases, and 6 bases stayed unmatched. The CDR3 spells CASSFSLAISTDTQYF. In DNA, the CDR3 is TGTGCCAGCAGTTTCTCACTAGCGATAAGCACAGATACGCAGTATTTT.

This chain links TRBV30 with TRBJ2-3; D is uncertain. CDR1 is GTSNPN and CDR2 is SVGIG in the germline V gene (reference sequence). The CDR3 has 11 amino acids. Trimming pared 1 base from V and 8 bases from J, leaving 7 bases between. The CDR3 sequence is CAWSGPITQYF. Written as DNA, the CDR3 is TGTGCCTGGAGTGGTCCGATTACGCAGTATTTT.

As concerns this clone: Additional DNA sequences in this sample encode the identical CDR3. V usage is TRBV30 and J usage is TRBJ1-1; the D is unclear. Trimming removed 0 bases at V and 0 bases at J, with 5 bases between. The germline CDR1 and CDR2 sequences are GTSNPN and SVGIG (reference sequence). This CDR3 has 13 residues. The CDR3 here is CAWSVQVNTEAFF. In DNA form, the CDR3 reads TGTGCCTGGAGTGTCCAGGTGAACACTGAAGCTTTCTTT. Based on the CDR3 plus reference TRBV30 and TRBJ1-1, the full variable domain is SQTIHQWPATLVQPVGSPLSLECTVEGTSNPNLYWYRQAAGRGLQLLFYSVGIGQISSEVPQNLSASRPQDRQFILSSKKLLLSDSGFYLCAWSVQVNTEAFFGQGTRLTVV.